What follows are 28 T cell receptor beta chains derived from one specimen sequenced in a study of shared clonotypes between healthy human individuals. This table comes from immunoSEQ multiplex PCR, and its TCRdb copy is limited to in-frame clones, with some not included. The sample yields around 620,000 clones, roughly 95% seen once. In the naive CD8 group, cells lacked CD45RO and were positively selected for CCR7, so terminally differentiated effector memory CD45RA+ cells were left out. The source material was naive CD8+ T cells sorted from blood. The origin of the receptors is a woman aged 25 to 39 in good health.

DNA for the CDR3: TGTGCCAGCAGTTTAACCCCTGGGACAGGTATTGGTGAAAAACTGTTTTTT. This codes for CASSLTPGTGIGEKLFF. V usage is TRBV27 and J usage is TRBJ1-4, with 8 nucleotides matching TRBD1. Losses at the gene ends were 2 bases for V and 7 bases for J; bases not matched to a gene: 12. The V gene's germline CDR1 is MNHEY and CDR2 SMNVEV (reference sequence). CDR3 length equals 17 residues. Combining the CDR3 with reference TRBV27 and TRBJ1-4 gives the whole variable domain EAQVTQNPRYLITVTGKKLTVTCSQNMNHEYMSWYRQDPGLGLRQIYYSMNVEVTDKGDVPEGYKVSRKEKRNFPLILESPSPNQTSLYFCASSLTPGTGIGEKLFFGSGTQLSVL.

The CDR3, as DNA: TGTGCCAGCAAGGAGGGAACTTCCTACGAGCAGTACTTC. It specifies CASKEGTSYEQYF. The rearrangement uses TRBV27 and TRBJ2-7, with TRBD2 as a possible D gene (6 bases). Between the trimmed V and J ends, which lost 7 bases and 1 base, there was a span of 11 bases. Germline V gene data show CDR1 as MNHEY and CDR2 as SMNVEV (reference sequence). This CDR3 is built from 13 residues.

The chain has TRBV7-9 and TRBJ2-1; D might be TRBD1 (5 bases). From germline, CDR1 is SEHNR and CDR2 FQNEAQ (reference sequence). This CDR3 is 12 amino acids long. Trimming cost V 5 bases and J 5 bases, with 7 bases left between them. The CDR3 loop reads CASSRGHNEQFF. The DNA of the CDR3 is TGTGCCAGCAGCAGGGGCCACAATGAGCAGTTCTTC.

Written as DNA, the CDR3 is TGTGCCAGCAGCGATGATTACGAGCAGTACTTC. It translates to CASSDDYEQYF. The chain couples TRBV7-6 to TRBJ2-7; the D is unclear. The V gene lost 5 bases and the J gene lost 4 bases, with 6 bases spanning the gap. The CDR3 is made up of 11 amino acids. Germline CDR1 reads SGHVS; CDR2 reads FNYEAQ.

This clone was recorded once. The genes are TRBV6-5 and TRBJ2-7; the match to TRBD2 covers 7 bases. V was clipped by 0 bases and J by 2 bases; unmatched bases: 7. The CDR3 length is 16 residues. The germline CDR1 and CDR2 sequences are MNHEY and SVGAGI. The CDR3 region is CASSYSGGTITYEQYF. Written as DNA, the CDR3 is TGTGCCAGCAGTTACTCGGGAGGGACTATTACCTACGAGCAGTACTTC.

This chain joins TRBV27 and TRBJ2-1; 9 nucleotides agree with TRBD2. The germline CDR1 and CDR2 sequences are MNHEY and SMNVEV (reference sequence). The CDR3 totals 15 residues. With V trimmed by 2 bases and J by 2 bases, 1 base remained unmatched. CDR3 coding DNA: TGTGCCAGCAGTTTAGGGACTAGCACCTACAATGAGCAGTTCTTC. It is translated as CASSLGTSTYNEQFF.

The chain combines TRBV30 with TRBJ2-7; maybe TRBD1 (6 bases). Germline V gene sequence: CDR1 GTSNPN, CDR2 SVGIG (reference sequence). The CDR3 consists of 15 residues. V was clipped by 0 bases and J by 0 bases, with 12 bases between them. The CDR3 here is CAWSVQGESSYEQYF. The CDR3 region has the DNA TGTGCCTGGAGTGTACAGGGAGAGAGCTCCTACGAGCAGTACTTC.

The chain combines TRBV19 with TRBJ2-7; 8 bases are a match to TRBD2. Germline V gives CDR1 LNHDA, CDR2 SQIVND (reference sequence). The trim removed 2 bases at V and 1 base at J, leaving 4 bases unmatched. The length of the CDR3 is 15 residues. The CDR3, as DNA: TGTGCCAGTAGTATAATGAGCGGGAGTTCCTACGAGCAGTACTTC. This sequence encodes CASSIMSGSSYEQYF.

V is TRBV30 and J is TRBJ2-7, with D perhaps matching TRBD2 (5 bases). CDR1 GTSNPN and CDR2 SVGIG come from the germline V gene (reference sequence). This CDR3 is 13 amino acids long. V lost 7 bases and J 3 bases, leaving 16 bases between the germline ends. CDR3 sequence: CASHPSGLYEQYF. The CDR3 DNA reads TGTGCCTCACATCCCAGCGGACTCTACGAGCAGTACTTC. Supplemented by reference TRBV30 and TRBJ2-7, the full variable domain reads SQTIHQWPATLVQPVGSPLSLECTVEGTSNPNLYWYRQAAGRGLQLLFYSVGIGQISSEVPQNLSASRPQDRQFILSSKKLLLSDSGFYLCASHPSGLYEQYFGPGTRLTVT.

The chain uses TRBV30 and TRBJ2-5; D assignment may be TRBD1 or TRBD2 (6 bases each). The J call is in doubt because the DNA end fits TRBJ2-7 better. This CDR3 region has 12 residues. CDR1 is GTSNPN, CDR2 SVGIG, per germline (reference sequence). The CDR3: CAWSPEGGEQYF. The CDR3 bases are TGTGCCTGGAGCCCGGAGGGGGGCGAGCAGTACTTC.

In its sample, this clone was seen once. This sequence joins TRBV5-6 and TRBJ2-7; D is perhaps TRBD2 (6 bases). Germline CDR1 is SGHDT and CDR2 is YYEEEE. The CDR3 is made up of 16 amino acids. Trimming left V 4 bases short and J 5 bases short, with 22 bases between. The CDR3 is CASSTGRGGAFDEQYF. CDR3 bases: TGTGCCAGCAGCACCGGTCGGGGAGGAGCGTTTGACGAGCAGTACTTC.

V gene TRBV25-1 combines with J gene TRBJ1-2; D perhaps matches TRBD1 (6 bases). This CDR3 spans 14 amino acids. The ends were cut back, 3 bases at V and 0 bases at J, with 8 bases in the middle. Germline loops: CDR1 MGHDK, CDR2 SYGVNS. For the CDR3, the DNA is TGTGCCAGCAGTGAGACAGGAGCTAACTATGGCTACACCTTC. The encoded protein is CASSETGANYGYTF.

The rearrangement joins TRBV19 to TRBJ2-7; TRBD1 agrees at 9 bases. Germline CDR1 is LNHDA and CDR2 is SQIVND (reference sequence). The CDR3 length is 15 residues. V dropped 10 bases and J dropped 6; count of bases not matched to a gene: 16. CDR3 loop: CATRPEPGQGIEQYF. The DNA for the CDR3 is TGTGCCACAAGACCCGAGCCGGGACAGGGTATCGAGCAGTACTTC.

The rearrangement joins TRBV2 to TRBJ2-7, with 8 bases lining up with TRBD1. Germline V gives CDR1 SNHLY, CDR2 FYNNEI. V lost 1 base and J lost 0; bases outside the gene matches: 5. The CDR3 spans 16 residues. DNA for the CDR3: TGTGCCAGCAGTGAAGGTCCAGGGGGCATCTCCTACGAGCAGTACTTC. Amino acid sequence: CASSEGPGGISYEQYF.

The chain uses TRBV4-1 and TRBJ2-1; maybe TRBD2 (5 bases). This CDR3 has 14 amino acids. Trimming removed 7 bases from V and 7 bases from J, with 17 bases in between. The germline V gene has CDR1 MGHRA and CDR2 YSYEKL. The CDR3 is CASTLRSGLNEQFF. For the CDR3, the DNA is TGCGCCAGCACCCTCCGGAGCGGTCTGAATGAGCAGTTCTTC.

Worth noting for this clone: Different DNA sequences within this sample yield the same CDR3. The CDR3 reads CASSLGTANYGYTF. CDR3 sequence (DNA): TGTGCCAGCAGTTTGGGGACCGCTAACTATGGCTACACCTTC. V usage is TRBV28 and J usage is TRBJ1-2; TRBD1 is a possible D gene (5 bases). The CDR3 has 14 residues. Trimming shortened V by 3 bases and J by 0 bases, and 8 bases separated the two germline ends. The germline CDR1 and CDR2 sequences are MDHEN and SYDVKM.

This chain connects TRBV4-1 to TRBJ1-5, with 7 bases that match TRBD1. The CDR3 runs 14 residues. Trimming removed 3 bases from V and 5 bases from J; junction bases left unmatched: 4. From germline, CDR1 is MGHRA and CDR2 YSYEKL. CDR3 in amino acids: CASSQTTGYQPQHF. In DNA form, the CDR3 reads TGCGCCAGCAGCCAGACGACAGGGTATCAGCCCCAGCATTTT.

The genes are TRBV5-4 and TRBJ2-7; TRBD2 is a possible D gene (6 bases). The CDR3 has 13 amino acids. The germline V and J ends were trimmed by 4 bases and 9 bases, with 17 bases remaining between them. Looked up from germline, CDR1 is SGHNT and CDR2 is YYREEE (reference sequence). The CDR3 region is CASSRETAGGQYF. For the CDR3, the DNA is TGTGCCAGCAGCCGGGAGACTGCCGGCGGGCAGTACTTC.

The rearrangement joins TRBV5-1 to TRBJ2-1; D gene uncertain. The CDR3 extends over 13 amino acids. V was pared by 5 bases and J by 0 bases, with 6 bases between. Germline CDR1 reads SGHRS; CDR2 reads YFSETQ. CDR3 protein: CASRRISYNEQFF. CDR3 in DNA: TGCGCCAGCAGACGAATCTCCTACAATGAGCAGTTCTTC.

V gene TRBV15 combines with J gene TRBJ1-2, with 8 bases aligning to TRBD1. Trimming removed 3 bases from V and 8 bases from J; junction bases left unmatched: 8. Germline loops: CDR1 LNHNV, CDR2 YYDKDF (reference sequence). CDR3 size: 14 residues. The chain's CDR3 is CATSSDQGARGYTF. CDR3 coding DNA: TGTGCCACCAGCAGTGACCAGGGGGCCAGGGGCTACACCTTC. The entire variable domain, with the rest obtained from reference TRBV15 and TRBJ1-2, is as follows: DAMVIQNPRYQVTQFGKPVTLSCSQTLNHNVMYWYQQKSSQAPKLLFHYYDKDFNNEADTPDNFQSRRPNTSFCFLDIRSPGLGDTAMYLCATSSDQGARGYTFGSGTRLTVV.

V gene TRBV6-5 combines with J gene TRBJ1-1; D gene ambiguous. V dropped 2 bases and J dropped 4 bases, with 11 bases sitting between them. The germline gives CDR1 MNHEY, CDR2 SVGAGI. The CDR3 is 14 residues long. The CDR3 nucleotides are TGTGCCAGCAGTTACAGATGGAGAGGCACTGAAGCTTTCTTT. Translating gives CASSYRWRGTEAFF.

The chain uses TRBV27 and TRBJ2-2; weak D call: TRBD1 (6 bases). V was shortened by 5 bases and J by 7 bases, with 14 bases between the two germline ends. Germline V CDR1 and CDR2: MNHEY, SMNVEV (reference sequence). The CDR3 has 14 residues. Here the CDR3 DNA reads TGTGCCAGCAGTCTACAGGGAGTTAACGGGGAGCTGTTTTTT. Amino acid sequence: CASSLQGVNGELFF.

CDR3: CASSFGTGASTDTQYF. The CDR3, as DNA: TGTGCCAGCAGCTTTGGAACGGGGGCTAGCACAGATACGCAGTATTTT. The J gene is TRBJ2-3, the V gene TRBV5-6; D might be TRBD1 or TRBD2, each matching 6 bases. Trimming took off 2 bases at V and 0 bases at J, with 13 bases between the two ends. Germline V gene sequence: CDR1 SGHDT, CDR2 YYEEEE. This CDR3 is built from 16 residues.

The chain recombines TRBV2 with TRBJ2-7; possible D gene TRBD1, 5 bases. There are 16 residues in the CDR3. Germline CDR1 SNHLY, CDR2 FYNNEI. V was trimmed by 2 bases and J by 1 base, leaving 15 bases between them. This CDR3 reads CASSELRGEMSYEQYF. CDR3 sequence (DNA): TGTGCCAGCAGTGAACTTAGGGGTGAGATGTCCTACGAGCAGTACTTC.

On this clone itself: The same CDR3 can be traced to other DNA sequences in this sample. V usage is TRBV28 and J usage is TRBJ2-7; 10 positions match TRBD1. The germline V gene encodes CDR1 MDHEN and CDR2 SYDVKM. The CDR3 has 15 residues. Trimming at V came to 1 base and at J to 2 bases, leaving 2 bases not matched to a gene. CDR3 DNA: TGTGCCAGCAGTTTATCCGGACAGGGGGCCTACGAGCAGTACTTC. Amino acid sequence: CASSLSGQGAYEQYF. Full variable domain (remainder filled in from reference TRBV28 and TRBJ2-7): DVKVTQSSRYLVKRTGEKVFLECVQDMDHENMFWYRQDPGLGLRLIYFSYDVKMKEKGDIPEGYSVSREKKERFSLILESASTNQTSMYLCASSLSGQGAYEQYFGPGTRLTVT.

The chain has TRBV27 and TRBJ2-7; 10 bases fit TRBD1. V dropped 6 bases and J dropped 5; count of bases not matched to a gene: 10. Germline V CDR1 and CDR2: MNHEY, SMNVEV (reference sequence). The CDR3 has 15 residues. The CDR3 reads CASRAGTGVSNEQYF. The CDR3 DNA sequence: TGTGCCAGCAGGGCCGGGACAGGGGTGAGTAACGAGCAGTACTTC.

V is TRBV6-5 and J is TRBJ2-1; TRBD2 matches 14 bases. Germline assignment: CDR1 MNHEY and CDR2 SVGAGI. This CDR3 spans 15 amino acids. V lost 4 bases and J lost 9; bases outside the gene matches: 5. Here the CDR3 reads CASSFGLAGGREQFF. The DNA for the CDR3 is TGTGCCAGCAGTTTTGGACTAGCGGGAGGTCGTGAGCAGTTCTTC.

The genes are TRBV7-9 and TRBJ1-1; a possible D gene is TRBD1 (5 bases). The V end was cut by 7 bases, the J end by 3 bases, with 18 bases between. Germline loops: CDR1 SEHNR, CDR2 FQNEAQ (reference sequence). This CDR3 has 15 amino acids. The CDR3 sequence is CASIIPRAGYTEAFF. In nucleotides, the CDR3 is TGTGCCAGCATCATCCCCAGGGCTGGGTACACTGAAGCTTTCTTT. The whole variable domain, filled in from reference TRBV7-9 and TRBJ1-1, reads DTGVSQNPRHKITKRGQNVTFRCDPISEHNRLYWYRQTLGQGPEFLTYFQNEAQLEKSRLLSDRFSAERPKGSFSTLEIQRTEQGDSAMYLCASIIPRAGYTEAFFGQGTRLTVV.